A selection of T cell receptor beta chains follows, all from one sample in a study of blood T cell repertoires in COVID-19. Assay: immunoSEQ multiplex PCR; the TCRdb copy retains only in-frame clones and omits some. The table shows approximately 89,000 clones, with roughly 80% occurring only once. The specimen was peripheral blood. These receptors originate from a human donor in a cohort sampled during active COVID-19. Each CDR3 is given with its conserved first and last residue. The D gene is left open where the match is weak. Clone size is not always given. Where it is, it says once, few, many or a class for expanded clones.

d_call clone_size j_call v_call cdr3_aa cdr3_nt
TRBD1 once TRBJ2-7 TRBV14 CASSQWTGAYEQYF TGTGCCAGCAGCCAATGGACAGGGGCCTACGAGCAGTACTTC
TRBD2 - TRBJ2-7 TRBV30 CAWGAGGPGEQYF TGTGCCTGGGGAGCGGGAGGGCCGGGCGAGCAGTACTTC
- - TRBJ2-7 TRBV21-1 CASSKGEAGNSYEQYF TGTGCCAGCAGCAAAGGAGAGGCGGGGAACTCCTACGAGCAGTACTTC
TRBD2 - TRBJ2-7 TRBV18 CASSPPSGRTNEQYF TGTGCCAGCTCACCACCCAGCGGGAGGACCAACGAGCAGTACTTC
- - TRBJ2-6 TRBV19 CASSIRGNSGANVLTF TGTGCCAGTAGTATTAGGGGGAACTCTGGGGCCAACGTCCTGACTTTC
TRBD1 - TRBJ2-7 TRBV6-5 CASSSQGQASYEQYF TGTGCCAGCAGCTCCCAGGGACAGGCCTCCTACGAGCAGTACTTC
TRBD2 - TRBJ2-1 TRBV27 CASSPVQGLGGSNEQFF TGTGCCAGCAGTCCAGTTCAGGGACTCGGGGGGAGTAATGAGCAGTTCTTC
- - TRBJ2-7 TRBV10-2 CASRAHSYEQYF TGCGCCAGCAGGGCCCACTCCTACGAGCAGTACTTC
- - TRBJ2-5 TRBV7-3 CASSLSGAEETQYF TGTGCCAGCAGCTTGTCAGGGGCGGAAGAGACCCAGTACTTC
- - TRBJ1-1 TRBV6-4 CASSDRGNTEAFF TGTGCCAGCAGTGACCGAGGGAACACTGAAGCTTTCTTT
- - TRBJ2-7 TRBV28 CASSPTNTYEQYF TGTGCCAGCAGTCCGACAAACACCTACGAGCAGTACTTC
TRBD1 - TRBJ1-3 TRBV5-1 CASSRGGGGGGNTIYF TGCGCCAGCAGCCGTGGAGGAGGGGGCGGTGGAAACACCATATATTTT
TRBD2 - TRBJ2-5 TRBV24-1 CATSDTLAGEWETQYF TGTGCCACCAGTGACACACTAGCGGGAGAATGGGAGACCCAGTACTTC
- - TRBJ2-7 TRBV5-1 CASSLVGTGEQYF TGCGCCAGCAGCTTGGTCGGGACTGGGGAGCAGTACTTC
- - TRBJ2-7 TRBV20-1 CSASAGHEQYF TGCAGTGCTAGTGCAGGGCACGAGCAGTACTTC
- - TRBJ2-7 TRBV10-3 CAISENREDEQYF TGTGCCATCAGTGAGAACAGGGAAGACGAGCAGTACTTC
- - TRBJ2-6 TRBV6-5 CASSRVGANVLTF TGTGCCAGCAGTCGGGTCGGGGCCAACGTCCTGACTTTC
TRBD1 - TRBJ2-1 TRBV2 CASKRTGGGTAVGNEQFF TGTGCCAGCAAAAGGACAGGGGGCGGAACAGCGGTGGGGAATGAGCAGTTCTTC
- - TRBJ1-2 TRBV3-1/TRBV3-2 CASSQGQGGWSYGYTF TGTGCCAGCAGCCAAGGACAAGGGGGTTGGTCCTATGGCTACACCTTC
- few TRBJ2-3 TRBV4-1 CASSQVLPSTDTQYF TGCGCCAGCAGCCAAGTACTGCCTAGCACAGATACGCAGTATTTT